This T cell receptor (beta chain) is from a study of blood T cell repertoires in COVID-19. This CDR3 is 15 amino acids long. The V gene lost 5 bases and the J gene lost 2 bases, with 14 bases spanning the gap. Germline values: CDR1 MNHEY, CDR2 SVGAGI. This table comes from immunoSEQ multiplex PCR, and its TCRdb copy is limited to in-frame clones, with some not included. The sample records a few hundred thousand clones, roughly 83% being singletons. The rearrangement joins TRBV6-5 to TRBJ2-3; a possible D gene is TRBD2 (6 bases). The receptor was derived from a man between 60 and 75 years old who had recovered from COVID-19. Sequencing was done on a sample of peripheral blood. The CDR3 sequence: CASSTGVRITDTQYF. DNA of the CDR3: TGTGCCAGCAGTACGGGGGTCAGAATCACAGATACGCAGTATTTT.